The 16 T cell receptor beta chains below all came from one sample that was sequenced in a study of T cell responses to AZD1222 COVID-19 vaccine. Profiled with immunoSEQ multiplex PCR; TCRdb holds only in-frame clones, not every one. The table lists tens of thousands of clones, 80% to 90% of them singletons, with about 10% in the top ten. The sample consisted of peripheral blood, taken on day 0 of AZD1222 vaccination. These TCRs come from an adult in good health.

The genes are TRBV19 and TRBJ1-2; D may be TRBD1 (6 bases). V shed 6 bases and J shed 7 bases, with 18 bases lying between them. The CDR3 is 14 residues long. Germline CDR1 LNHDA, CDR2 SQIVND (reference sequence). This CDR3 is CASRDAGEWTGYTF. CDR3 sequence (DNA): TGTGCCAGTAGAGATGCAGGGGAATGGACTGGCTACACCTTC.

CDR3 protein: CAFFTGPANTGELFF. The CDR3 DNA reads as TGTGCCTTCTTTACAGGCCCCGCGAACACCGGGGAGCTGTTTTTT. This chain joins TRBV7-9 and TRBJ2-2; TRBD1 is a possible D gene (5 bases). The germline CDR1 and CDR2 sequences are SEHNR and FQNEAQ (reference sequence). The V end lost 11 bases, the J end lost 0 bases, and 16 bases lay between the germline ends. The CDR3 consists of 15 residues.

The rearrangement joins TRBV7-9 to TRBJ1-3; D not certain. This CDR3 has 15 amino acids. Germline V gene lookup returns CDR1 SEHNR and CDR2 FQNEAQ (reference sequence). V was pared by 7 bases and J by 4 bases, with 17 bases between. This CDR3 is CASTTRAAGGNTIYF. CDR3 in DNA: TGTGCCAGCACCACACGGGCCGCGGGGGGAAACACCATATATTTT.

This clone came up a few times. The chain carries TRBV6-6 and TRBJ1-4; TRBD1 aligns across 7 bases. Germline CDR1 MNHNY, CDR2 SVGAGI (reference sequence). The CDR3 contains 15 residues. V lost 6 bases and J lost 3; bases outside the gene matches: 7. The CDR3 region is CASSYSRGANEKLFF. The CDR3 DNA is TGTGCCAGCAGCTATTCCAGGGGGGCTAATGAAAAACTGTTTTTT.

The V and J genes are TRBV7-9 and TRBJ1-2; D remains ambiguous. CDR1 SEHNR and CDR2 FQNEAQ come from the germline V gene (reference sequence). V was trimmed by 4 bases and J by 0 bases, leaving 6 bases between them. The CDR3 loop spans 13 amino acids. This chain's CDR3 is CASSWTANYGYTF. In DNA form, the CDR3 reads TGTGCCAGCAGCTGGACTGCTAACTATGGCTACACCTTC.

The chain combines TRBV5-4 with TRBJ2-5; a possible D gene is TRBD2 (6 bases). The CDR3 covers 16 residues. Germline V lookup: CDR1 SGHNT, CDR2 YYREEE (reference sequence). The V end lost 1 base, the J end lost 5 bases, and 18 bases lay between the germline ends. Written as DNA, the CDR3 is TGTGCCAGCAGCTTGTCTAAGAGGGGCGGGACGGAGACCCAGTACTTC. Protein: CASSLSKRGGTETQYF.

The CDR3 sequence: CSTRQGYGYTF. The CDR3 DNA follows: TGCAGCACACGACAGGGCTATGGCTACACCTTC. The V gene is TRBV20-1, the J gene TRBJ1-2; the match to TRBD1 covers 7 bases. Germline CDR1 and CDR2: DFQATT and SNEGSKA (reference sequence). This CDR3 has 11 residues.

V and J are TRBV27 and TRBJ2-5, with D perhaps matching TRBD2 (6 bases). In germline, CDR1 is MNHEY, CDR2 SMNVEV (reference sequence). This CDR3 is built from 14 residues. V lost 2 bases and J lost 7, with 14 bases in between. CDR3 residues: CASSLAGSQRTQYF. CDR3 DNA sequence: TGTGCCAGCAGTTTAGCGGGGTCCCAAAGGACCCAGTACTTC.

The rearrangement joins TRBV28 to TRBJ2-3; 16 nucleotides line up with TRBD2. J gave up 2 bases and V 7 bases, and 12 bases lay outside the gene matches. The CDR3 totals 19 residues. Germline CDR1 and CDR2: MDHEN and SYDVKM. CDR3 in amino acids: CASTLLTGTSGRVTDTQYF. The CDR3 DNA sequence: TGTGCCAGCACCCTTCTTACCGGGACTAGCGGGAGGGTCACAGATACGCAGTATTTT.

The J gene is TRBJ1-1, the V gene TRBV20-1, with D uncertain. Germline CDR1 reads DFQATT; CDR2 reads SNEGSKA (reference sequence). The CDR3 spans 11 residues. The V and J ends lost 5 bases and 7 bases respectively, with 11 bases between them. Here the CDR3 reads CSAHRTVEAFF. CDR3 DNA sequence: TGCAGTGCTCATCGGACGGTTGAAGCTTTCTTT.

The chain has TRBV7-9 and TRBJ2-3; 14 nucleotides agree with TRBD2. The junction had 5 bases not matched to a gene; V was cut back by 2 bases and J by 1 base. From germline, CDR1 is SEHNR and CDR2 FQNEAQ (reference sequence). The CDR3 loop spans 18 amino acids. The DNA for the CDR3 is TGTGCCAGCAGCTTACCCAGGGGACTAGCGGGGGGCACAGATACGCAGTATTTT. It specifies CASSLPRGLAGGTDTQYF.

The V gene is TRBV29-1, the J gene TRBJ1-2; D is ambiguous. V lost 4 bases and J 2 bases, leaving 11 bases between the germline ends. CDR3 length: 13 residues. Per the germline V gene, CDR1 is SQVTM and CDR2 is ANQGSEA. The CDR3 bases are TGCAGCGTTGGTGTGACAAGAAACTATGGCTACACCTTC. Encoded protein: CSVGVTRNYGYTF.

This chain uses TRBV19 with TRBJ1-1; D is unresolved. V lost 4 bases and J 3 bases, leaving 9 bases between the germline ends. The CDR3 length is 13 residues. From germline, CDR1 is LNHDA and CDR2 SQIVND (reference sequence). CDR3 sequence: CASSTLRDTEAFF. The CDR3 DNA reads as TGTGCCAGTAGTACCCTACGGGACACTGAAGCTTTCTTT.

This chain links TRBV5-1 with TRBJ1-1; D perhaps matches TRBD1 (6 bases). The germline V gene encodes CDR1 SGHRS and CDR2 YFSETQ. Trimming stripped 0 bases from V and 0 bases from J, with 12 bases between. The CDR3 runs to 16 residues. CDR3 nucleotides: TGCGCCAGCAGCTTGGTCGGAGGGGGGATGAACACTGAAGCTTTCTTT. Protein sequence: CASSLVGGGMNTEAFF.

V usage is TRBV30 and J usage is TRBJ2-1, with 7 bases matching TRBD2. The germline gives CDR1 GTSNPN, CDR2 SVGIG (reference sequence). This CDR3 has 16 residues. Losses at the gene ends were 0 bases for V and 8 bases for J; bases not matched to a gene: 13. CDR3 sequence: CAWSVLGGGVRDEQFF. The CDR3, as DNA: TGTGCCTGGAGTGTATTAGGTGGGGGGGTGAGAGATGAGCAGTTCTTC.

The chain couples TRBV15 to TRBJ2-7, with unresolved D. The CDR3 runs to 14 residues. The germline CDR1 and CDR2 sequences are LNHNV and YYDKDF (reference sequence). V lost 1 base to trimming and J lost 1 base, with 8 bases between them. This chain's CDR3 is CATSRGRVSYEQYF. In nucleotides, the CDR3 is TGTGCCACCAGCAGAGGACGAGTTTCCTACGAGCAGTACTTC.